Shown below are 4 T cell receptor beta chains from a single sample sequenced in a study of blood T cell repertoires in COVID-19. Some clones are missing from TCRdb's copy, which holds only in-frame ones; the method was immunoSEQ multiplex PCR. The table includes a few hundred thousand clones, around 85% detected once. The specimen sequenced was peripheral blood. These receptors were taken from a woman aged 70-85 years with acute or convalescent COVID-19.

The chain combines TRBV7-2 with TRBJ2-7; D remains ambiguous. Trimming removed 1 base at V and 2 bases at J, with 9 bases between. The germline V gene encodes CDR1 SGHTA and CDR2 FQGNSA. This CDR3 has 14 amino acids. The CDR3 sequence is CASSLGLPPYEQYF. In DNA form, the CDR3 reads TGTGCCAGCAGCTTAGGACTCCCACCCTACGAGCAGTACTTC.

The chain links TRBV5-1 to TRBJ2-1; D is uncertain. V gave up 0 bases and J gave up 0 bases, with 7 bases separating them. The germline V gene encodes CDR1 SGHRS and CDR2 YFSETQ. This CDR3 has 15 residues. CDR3 region: CASSLGAGSYNEQFF. The CDR3 region has the DNA TGCGCCAGCAGCTTGGGGGCAGGCTCCTACAATGAGCAGTTCTTC.

The chain carries TRBV11-1 and TRBJ2-7; 8 bases agree with TRBD1. This CDR3 is built from 13 residues. The germline V gene has CDR1 SGHAT and CDR2 FQDESV (reference sequence). J gave up 5 bases and V 6 bases, and 6 bases lay outside the gene matches. Here the CDR3 DNA reads TGTGCCAGCAGTGCACCAGGGGGCGACGAGCAGTACTTC. Translated, it gives CASSAPGGDEQYF.

About this clone: This sample also contains other DNA sequences that code for the same CDR3. The V call is TRBV3-1 (or the pseudogene TRBV3-2), the J call TRBJ2-7; D is possibly TRBD1 (5 bases). Germline CDR1 reads LGHDT; CDR2 reads YNNKEL (reference sequence). There are 11 residues in the CDR3. Trimming stripped 4 bases from V and 7 bases from J, with 8 bases between. The CDR3 sequence: CASSRAGEQYF. CDR3 DNA: TGTGCCAGCAGCCGCGCAGGGGAGCAGTACTTC.